The subject of this entry is one TCR beta chain. Data came from immunoSEQ multiplex PCR; TCRdb stores just in-frame clones and leaves some out. The sample lists 150,000 or so clones, about 90% occurring once. The sample is drawn from a study of T cell responses to AZD1222 COVID-19 vaccine. Trimming pared 6 bases from V and 3 bases from J, leaving 15 bases between. CDR1 and CDR2 from the germline V gene are MDHEN and SYDVKM. This CDR3 is 15 amino acids long. This clonotype was obtained from an adult in good health. The J gene is TRBJ1-3, the V gene TRBV28; possibly TRBD1 for D (5 bases). The sample consisted of peripheral blood, taken on day 0 of AZD1222 vaccination. CDR3 sequence: CASRDGGEHGNTIYF. CDR3 DNA: TGTGCCAGCAGGGATGGGGGGGAACATGGAAACACCATATATTTT.